One sample yielded the 10 T cell receptor beta chains listed below, sequenced in a study of quantifying T cell responses using KT2 cells. About the study: Reverse transcription used primers in the TCR alpha and beta constant regions.

An oligo carrying a UMI was ligated to the cDNA 3' end. An equimolar mix of RC1.1 and RC1.2 primed the beta chain across TRBC1 and TRBC2. Via MiXCR, TCRdb re-called the UMI-ligation and nested PCR reads, giving one row per CDR3 protein. The table records 40,000 to 60,000 distinct CDR3 sequences, around a tenth of them present only once. Source material: PBMCs spiked with cells of the T cell clone KT2. The receptor source for this set is a human donor.

At least ten counts were recorded for this clonotype. This rearrangement joins TRBV12-3 or TRBV12-4 to TRBJ2-1; 9 nucleotides agree with TRBD2. V dropped 3 bases and J dropped 12; count of bases not matched to a gene: 12. The CDR3 covers 15 residues. The CDR3 loop is CASSLGLAGILGQFF. The CDR3 DNA reads TGTGCCAGCAGTTTGGGCCTAGCGGGAATCTTGGGGCAGTTCTTC.

This clonotype was recorded many times. The chain uses TRBV29-1 and TRBJ2-3, with 10 bases identical to TRBD2. Trimming took 7 bases from V and 1 from J; bases not matched to a gene: 5. Germline CDR1 reads SQVTM; CDR2 reads ANQGSEA. The CDR3 contains 14 residues. CDR3 residues: CSALAGAGTDTQYF. The CDR3 DNA sequence: TGCAGCGCCCTAGCGGGAGCGGGCACAGATACGCAGTATTTT.

This chain links TRBV29-1 with TRBJ1-2; D possibly corresponds to TRBD1 (6 bases). CDR1 is SQVTM, CDR2 ANQGSEA, per germline. The CDR3 is 12 amino acids. Trimming cost V 3 bases and J 8 bases, with 13 bases left between them. DNA for the CDR3: TGCAGCGTTGACCCGGCAGGGGACGGCTACACCTTC. This translates into CSVDPAGDGYTF.

About this clonotype: With a much larger clone just one base away, this may be a read error. The chain combines TRBV7-9 with TRBJ2-3; 8 nucleotides align to TRBD1. This CDR3 has 14 amino acids. Germline CDR1 and CDR2: SEHNR and FQNEAQ (reference sequence). With V trimmed by 5 bases and J by 8 bases, 9 bases remained unmatched. The CDR3 protein is CASSEDRESLTQYF. The DNA of the CDR3 is TGTGCCAGCAGCGAGGACAGGGAAAGTCTTACGCAGTATTTT. Full variable domain (outside the CDR3, taken from reference TRBV7-9 and TRBJ2-3): DTGVSQNPRHKITKRGQNVTFRCDPISEHNRLYWYRQTLGQGPEFLTYFQNEAQLEKSRLLSDRFSAERPKGSFSTLEIQRTEQGDSAMYLCASSEDRESLTQYFGPGTRLTVL.

The rearrangement links TRBV5-1 to TRBJ2-5; the D is unclear. Trimming pared 4 bases from V and 3 bases from J, leaving 13 bases between. The CDR3 extends over 14 amino acids. The germline V gene encodes CDR1 SGHRS and CDR2 YFSETQ. The CDR3 spells CASSLAVFKETQYF. Written as DNA, the CDR3 is TGCGCCAGCAGCCTGGCGGTTTTCAAAGAGACCCAGTACTTC.

This clonotype was counted many times. The J gene is TRBJ1-1, the V gene TRBV5-4; 9 positions match TRBD1. V lost 3 bases, J lost 11 bases, and 5 bases stayed unmatched. Per the germline V gene, CDR1 is SGHNT and CDR2 is YYREEE (reference sequence). This CDR3 is built from 12 residues. Here the CDR3 DNA reads TGTGCCAGCAGCTACCTACAGGGGGCCGCTTTCTTT. It is translated as CASSYLQGAAFF.

This clonotype showed up many times. The genes are TRBV29-1 and TRBJ1-1; D gene uncertain. The CDR3 covers 14 residues. Germline CDR1 reads SQVTM; CDR2 reads ANQGSEA. Trimming shortened V by 5 bases and J by 1 base, and 14 bases separated the two germline ends. The CDR3 is CSVRTGTSNTEAFF. The CDR3 DNA reads TGCAGCGTTCGAACGGGCACCTCGAACACTGAAGCTTTCTTT.

This clonotype was seen more than once but under ten times. The V and J genes are TRBV12-3 or TRBV12-4 and TRBJ1-1; maybe TRBD1 (5 bases). Trimming removed 5 bases from V and 4 bases from J, with 14 bases in between. The CDR3 covers 14 residues. CDR3 region: CASSTGTMGTEAFF. CDR3 DNA sequence: TGTGCCAGCAGTACCGGGACTATGGGCACTGAAGCTTTCTTT.

This clonotype was detected only a few times. The chain employs TRBV29-1 and TRBJ1-2, with D perhaps matching TRBD1 (6 bases). This CDR3 spans 14 amino acids. V was cut by 7 bases and J by 0 bases, with 15 bases left in between. Germline loops: CDR1 SQVTM, CDR2 ANQGSEA. CDR3 amino acids: CSANRVAANYGYTF. For the CDR3, the DNA is TGCAGCGCCAACAGGGTGGCGGCTAACTATGGCTACACCTTC.

The chain recombines TRBV12-3 or TRBV12-4 with TRBJ2-1, with D unresolved. The CDR3 length is 18 residues. Trimming removed 2 bases at V and 1 base at J, with 18 bases between. CDR3: CASSLPPRSEWSYNEQFF. The CDR3 DNA reads TGTGCCAGCAGTTTACCTCCAAGGTCTGAGTGGTCCTACAATGAGCAGTTCTTC.